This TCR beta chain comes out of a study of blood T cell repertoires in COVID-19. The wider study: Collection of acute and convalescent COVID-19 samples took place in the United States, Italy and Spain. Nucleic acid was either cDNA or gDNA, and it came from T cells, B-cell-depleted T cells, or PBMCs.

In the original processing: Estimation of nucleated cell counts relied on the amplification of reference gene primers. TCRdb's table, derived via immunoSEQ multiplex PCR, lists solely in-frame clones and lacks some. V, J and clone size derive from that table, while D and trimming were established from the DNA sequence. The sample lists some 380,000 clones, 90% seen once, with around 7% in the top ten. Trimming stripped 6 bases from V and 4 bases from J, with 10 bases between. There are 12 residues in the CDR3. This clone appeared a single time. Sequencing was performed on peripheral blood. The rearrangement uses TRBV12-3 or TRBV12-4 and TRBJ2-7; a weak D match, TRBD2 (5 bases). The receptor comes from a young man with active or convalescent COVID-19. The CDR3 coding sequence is TGTGCCAGCAGCCTGAGGGCGTACGAGCAGTACTTC. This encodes CASSLRAYEQYF.